The 24 T cell receptor beta chains below were found in one sample sequenced in a study of chemoradiotherapy in HPV16-positive cancers. The data were produced by immunoSEQ multiplex PCR, yet TCRdb's version contains in-frame clones alone and is incomplete. In the table there are about 1,300 clones, 90% of which are singletons. The source was tumor tissue, collected from a patient who underwent chemoradiotherapy. These receptor sequences come from a human donor with HPV-associated anogenital cancer.

This chain uses TRBV4-3 with TRBJ1-1; TRBD1 aligns across 8 bases. Germline V lookup: CDR1 LGHNA, CDR2 YSLEER. The CDR3 spans 13 residues. The trim removed 5 bases at V and 4 bases at J, leaving 3 bases unmatched. CDR3 sequence: CASSLDRATEAFF. Written as DNA, the CDR3 is TGCGCCAGCAGCTTGGACAGGGCCACTGAAGCTTTCTTT.

The rearrangement joins TRBV5-5 to TRBJ2-7, with D uncertain. V was trimmed by 1 base and J by 1 base, leaving 3 bases between them. Germline lookup yields CDR1 SGHKS and CDR2 YYEKEE (reference sequence). The CDR3 length is 12 residues. For the CDR3, the DNA is TGTGCCAGCAGCTTGCCTTCCTACGAGCAGTACTTC. Translating gives CASSLPSYEQYF.

V gene TRBV2 combines with J gene TRBJ2-3; D unclear. The germline V gene has CDR1 SNHLY and CDR2 FYNNEI. The CDR3 totals 12 residues. V was shortened by 4 bases and J by 5 bases, with 7 bases between the two germline ends. The CDR3 nucleotides read TGTGCCAGCAGTGGGGGATTAGATACGCAGTATTTT. Protein: CASSGGLDTQYF.

V is TRBV5-1 and J is TRBJ2-6; 9 bases match TRBD2. The CDR3 spans 18 residues. Germline V lookup: CDR1 SGHRS, CDR2 YFSETQ. Losses at the gene ends were 2 bases for V and 4 bases for J; bases not matched to a gene: 10. For the CDR3, the DNA is TGCGCCAGCAGCTTCTCTGCGGGGGGGCCACCGGGGGCCAACGTCCTGACTTTC. Protein sequence: CASSFSAGGPPGANVLTF. Combining the CDR3 with reference TRBV5-1 and TRBJ2-6 gives the whole variable domain KAGVTQTPRYLIKTRGQQVTLSCSPISGHRSVSWYQQTPGQGLQFLFEYFSETQRNKGNFPGRFSGRQFSNSRSEMNVSTLELGDSALYLCASSFSAGGPPGANVLTFGAGSRLTVL.

The chain joins TRBV11-2 to TRBJ1-4; TRBD1 matches at 8 bases. The length of the CDR3 is 19 residues. The germline gives CDR1 SGHAT, CDR2 FQNNGV. Trimming cost V 4 bases and J 0 bases; bases outside gene matches: 13. The CDR3: CASSSIRDRTYATNEKLFF. The CDR3 DNA sequence: TGTGCCAGCAGCTCCATCCGGGACAGGACTTATGCAACTAATGAAAAACTGTTTTTT.

Written as DNA, the CDR3 is TGTGCCAGCAGCTTGCAACAGGGGGGCACAGATACGCAGTATTTT. The encoded protein is CASSLQQGGTDTQYF. The chain couples TRBV5-6 to TRBJ2-3; 8 positions agree with TRBD1. CDR1 and CDR2 (germline): SGHDT, YYEEEE. The CDR3 contains 15 residues. V shed 1 base, J shed 1 base, and the junction held 2 bases outside the gene matches.

Comment on this clone: At one boundary the junction diverges from the germline segment, which might be a read error. This chain connects TRBV19 to TRBJ1-4; D gene uncertain. Germline V gene lookup returns CDR1 LNHDA and CDR2 SQIVND (reference sequence). CDR3 size: 12 residues. CDR3 sequence (DNA): TGTGCCAGTAGTACGTCGGCCACCTCCCAGATTTTT. Translation gives CASSTSATSQIF.

The CDR3 sequence is CASSDLDHNEQFF. CDR3 sequence (DNA): TGTGCCAGCAGTGACCTAGACCACAATGAGCAGTTCTTC. This chain uses TRBV6-4 with TRBJ2-1; D remains unclear. The germline V and J ends were trimmed by 2 bases and 5 bases, with 7 bases remaining between them. CDR3 size: 13 residues. Germline loops: CDR1 MRHNA, CDR2 SNTAGT.

This sequence joins TRBV27 and TRBJ2-4; no clear D gene. The CDR3 runs to 17 residues. The V end was cut by 7 bases, the J end by 0 bases, with 19 bases between. Per germline, CDR1 MNHEY and CDR2 SMNVEV (reference sequence). CDR3 amino acids: CASTPSLRSQAKNIQYF. The CDR3 DNA follows: TGTGCCAGCACCCCCTCCCTCCGGTCTCAAGCCAAAAACATTCAGTACTTC.

This clone was detected once. The chain combines TRBV13 with TRBJ1-3; possible D gene TRBD1, 6 bases. The CDR3 is 17 amino acids. Germline V gives CDR1 PRHDT, CDR2 FYEKMQ (reference sequence). V was cut by 5 bases and J by 0 bases, with 17 bases left in between. The CDR3, as DNA: TGTGCCAGCAGCAACCCGACAGGTATTAACTCTGGAAACACCATATATTTT. It translates to CASSNPTGINSGNTIYF.

The chain employs TRBV29-1 and TRBJ2-7, with 7 nucleotides matching TRBD2. Germline V gene data show CDR1 as SQVTM and CDR2 as ANQGSEA. CDR3 length: 13 residues. CDR3 residues: CTRREGPYYEQYF. As DNA, the CDR3 is TGCACCCGAAGGGAGGGTCCCTACTACGAGCAGTACTTC.

This sequence joins TRBV30 and TRBJ2-3; the D gene is possibly TRBD1 (6 bases). The CDR3 length is 14 residues. Trimming removed 1 base from V and 0 bases from J, with 8 bases in between. Per the germline V gene, CDR1 is GTSNPN and CDR2 is SVGIG (reference sequence). The CDR3 DNA reads as TGTGCCTGGAGTGGGACAGTAAGCACAGATACGCAGTATTTT. This translates into CAWSGTVSTDTQYF.

The rearrangement links TRBV6-1 to TRBJ2-7; D possibly uses TRBD1 or TRBD2 (5 bases each). CDR3 size: 14 residues. Germline V gives CDR1 MNHNS, CDR2 SASEGT. Trimming took 6 bases from V and 0 from J, leaving 12 bases between them. CDR3 residues: CASRRGPSSYEQYF. The CDR3 DNA reads TGTGCCAGCAGAAGGGGACCGAGCTCCTACGAGCAGTACTTC.

The chain combines TRBV10-3 with TRBJ2-7; TRBD1 is a possible D gene (5 bases). CDR1 ENHRY and CDR2 SYGVKD come from the germline V gene. V was cut by 9 bases and J by 2 bases, with 11 bases left in between. There are 12 residues in the CDR3. CDR3 nucleotides: TGTGCCATGGGGCCCTCCCCCTACGAGCAGTACTTC. Protein product: CAMGPSPYEQYF.

This sequence joins TRBV7-2 and TRBJ1-5; no reliable D call. Germline V gene sequence: CDR1 SGHTA, CDR2 FQGNSA. The CDR3 is 15 residues long. V shed 1 base and J shed 0 bases, with 7 bases lying between them. Here the CDR3 reads CASSLDSSSNQPQHF. The CDR3 nucleotides read TGTGCCAGCAGCTTAGACAGTAGTAGCAATCAGCCCCAGCATTTT.

V gene TRBV7-6 combines with J gene TRBJ1-6; no reliable D call. This CDR3 spans 14 amino acids. Germline V CDR1 and CDR2: SGHVS, FNYEAQ. V was cut by 2 bases and J by 10 bases, with 12 bases left in between. The CDR3 DNA is TGTGCCAGCAGCTTATTCGATGCTCGGTCACCCCTCCACTTT. Translated: CASSLFDARSPLHF. Using reference TRBV7-6 and TRBJ1-6 for the parts outside the CDR3, the full variable domain is GAGVSQSPRYKVTKRGQDVALRCDPISGHVSLYWYRQALGQGPEFLTYFNYEAQQDKSGLPNDRFSAERPEGSISTLTIQRTEQRDSAMYRCASSLFDARSPLHFGNGTRLTVT.

The DNA of the CDR3 is TGCAGTACAGGGGAGACCCAGTACTTC. This gives the protein CSTGETQYF. The V call is TRBV29-1, the J call TRBJ2-5; D is possibly TRBD1 (6 bases). This CDR3 is 9 amino acids long. Germline values: CDR1 SQVTM, CDR2 ANQGSEA.

The V call is TRBV28, the J call TRBJ1-5; D remains ambiguous. CDR1 is MDHEN and CDR2 is SYDVKM in the germline V gene. The CDR3 sequence is 15 residues long. Trimming removed 7 bases at V and 0 bases at J, with 13 bases between. In DNA form, the CDR3 reads TGTGCCAGCAAACGTGACTGGGATAGCAATCAGCCCCAGCATTTT. Protein sequence: CASKRDWDSNQPQHF. Variable domain in full (rest from reference TRBV28 and TRBJ1-5): DVKVTQSSRYLVKRTGEKVFLECVQDMDHENMFWYRQDPGLGLRLIYFSYDVKMKEKGDIPEGYSVSREKKERFSLILESASTNQTSMYLCASKRDWDSNQPQHFGDGTRLSIL.

This clone was seen a single time. The chain combines TRBV11-2 with TRBJ1-1; D gene uncertain. The CDR3 is 16 residues long. Between the trimmed V and J ends, which lost 1 base and 0 bases, there was a span of 12 bases. Germline V gives CDR1 SGHAT, CDR2 FQNNGV. CDR3 sequence reads: CASSLVQVGMNTEAFF. The CDR3 DNA follows: TGTGCCAGCAGCTTAGTTCAAGTGGGTATGAACACTGAAGCTTTCTTT.

This clone was detected a few times. This CDR3 is CASSVGKSIHF. The CDR3 DNA reads TGTGCCAGCAGTGTTGGGAAATCAATCCACTTT. This chain connects TRBV2 to TRBJ1-6; D is undetermined. CDR3 length: 11 residues. Germline assignment: CDR1 SNHLY and CDR2 FYNNEI. Trimming pared 4 bases from V and 17 bases from J, leaving 12 bases between.

The rearrangement links TRBV6-4 to TRBJ2-3, with 10 bases aligning to TRBD1. The CDR3 runs 14 residues. Germline V lookup: CDR1 MRHNA, CDR2 SNTAGT. The V gene end was trimmed by 6 bases and the J gene end by 6 bases; junction bases not matched to a gene: 6. The CDR3, as DNA: TGTGCCAGCAGCCCGGGACAGGGGTCGGATACGCAGTATTTT. It translates to CASSPGQGSDTQYF.

V usage is TRBV30 and J usage is TRBJ2-7; tentative D call: TRBD2 (5 bases). The CDR3 spans 16 residues. V was clipped by 4 bases and J by 4 bases, with 23 bases between them. CDR1 and CDR2 from the germline V gene are GTSNPN and SVGIG (reference sequence). In nucleotides, the CDR3 is TGTGCCTGGAAGGGATTTCTGGACTCCGGGATTTACGAGCAGTACTTC. Protein sequence: CAWKGFLDSGIYEQYF.

This CDR3 is CASSLVWGRLSYGYTF. The CDR3 DNA sequence: TGTGCCAGCAGCTTGGTTTGGGGGAGATTGAGCTATGGCTACACCTTC. The gene calls are TRBV5-6 and TRBJ1-2, with a tentative D call TRBD1 (5 bases). CDR1 SGHDT and CDR2 YYEEEE come from the germline V gene. V lost 0 bases, J lost 4 bases, and 16 bases lay in between. The CDR3 extends over 16 amino acids.

In this sample, this clone turned up once. The chain has TRBV4-2 and TRBJ2-2, with 9 bases lining up with TRBD1. CDR1 LGHNA and CDR2 YNFKEQ come from the germline V gene. The junction had 6 bases not matched to a gene; V was cut back by 3 bases and J by 4 bases. CDR3 length equals 16 residues. The CDR3 DNA reads TGTGCCAGCAGCCACCTGGGACAGGGATCCACCGGGGAGCTGTTTTTT. Its protein product is CASSHLGQGSTGELFF.